This T cell receptor beta chain was profiled in a study of OX40 agonist ivuxolimab in advanced cancers. Background for the entire study: Ivuxolimab was a fully human IgG2 agonistic monoclonal antibody targeting the costimulatory receptor OX40 (CD134). The purpose of peripheral TCRbeta sequencing was to test whether ivuxolimab changed TCR sequence diversity and led to clonal T-cell expansion. Partial responses were achieved by three dose-escalation patients, of whom one had hepatocellular carcinoma and two had cutaneous melanoma. The monotherapy dose-escalation portion (N ≈ 52 patients) of the phase I ivuxolimab trial is reported in the paper. Among the roughly 50 dose-escalation patients, approximately 20 had hepatocellular carcinoma, approximately 15 melanoma, 9 renal cell carcinoma and 9 head and neck cancer. The dose-escalation cohort was over 70% male with a mean age of about 60 years, ranging from roughly 20 to 80. Intravenous ivuxolimab was administered to patients every 2 weeks at six dose levels: 0.01, 0.1, 0.3, 1.5, 3 and 10 mg/kg. Prior anti-PD-1, anti-PD-L1 or anti-CTLA-4 therapy was permitted, and 30% to 50% of dose-escalation patients had received checkpoint inhibitors.

For sequencing of the TCRbeta CDR3 region, genomic DNA was extracted from the sorted cells. The immunoSEQ Assay was used for sequencing of TCRbeta CDR3 regions. This is the immuneACCESS table as TCRdb keeps it, with only in-frame sequences that have V and J called. A part of the clones is gone; compared with another copy, unresolved V genes explain less than half, and the rest is unexplained. This sample is represented by about 50,000 clones; about nine tenths of them were singletons. The ten top clones hold about 6.5% of the sample. V is cut by 3 bases and J by 8 bases, and the space between the germline ends is 22 bases. Based on the germline V gene, the CDR1 and CDR2 sequences are SNHLY and FYNNEI. The CDR3 goes from the cysteine to the phenylalanine over 16 residues. CDR3 DNA only is kept here, 48 bases in frame from base 1. Study-wide conclusions, independent of this receptor: After ivuxolimab, more expanded clones were found on average in CD8+ T cells than in CD4+ T cells. In partial responders in the 0.1-3.0 mg/kg groups, normalized peripheral clonal expansion was found to be among the lowest, especially among CD8+ T cells. Low levels of normalized T-cell clonal expansion were also seen in some patients who did not respond. The antigen specificity of the peripheral T cells that underwent clonal expansion was not determined. At doses of 0.1 to 3.0 mg/kg, clonal expansion of both CD4+ and CD8+ T cells in blood was seen between baseline and week 6.

As for this clone: No antigen is known for it. The input lacks base qualities; no much larger clone sits a single base away.

The trial excluded patients who had a history of autoimmune disease or who were on systemic immunosuppression. Peripheral blood for TCR sequencing was collected from all dose cohorts at baseline, on cycle 4 day 1, and on cycle 7 day 1. The samples were drawn from a first-in-human, open-label, multicenter phase I dose-escalation trial of ivuxolimab. Adults with locally advanced or metastatic head and neck squamous cell, hepatocellular, melanoma or renal cell carcinoma were enrolled in the trial. Before TCR sequencing, CD4+ T cells and CD8+ T cells from peripheral blood were sorted into separate populations.

This chain joins TRBV2 to TRBJ1-2, with a weak D call of TRBD1 (6 bases match). This TCR came from an adult with an advanced solid tumor such as melanoma, head and neck, liver or kidney cancer. This specimen was CD4+ or CD8+ T cells sorted from blood, taken in a trial of the OX40 agonist ivuxolimab. This receptor has the CDR3 CASSDLARTETWGYTF. The nucleotide sequence reads as follows: TGTGCCAGCAGTGATCTTGCTCGGACAGAAACCTGGGGCTACACCTTC. The full variable domain, with segments outside the CDR3 supplied by the reference TRBV2 and TRBJ1-2 proteins, appears as EPEVTQTPSHQVTQMGQEVILRCVPISNHLYFYWYRQILGQKVEFLVSFYNNEISEKSEIFDDQFSVERPDGSNFTLKIRSTKLEDSAMYFCASSDLARTETWGYTFGSGTRLTVV.